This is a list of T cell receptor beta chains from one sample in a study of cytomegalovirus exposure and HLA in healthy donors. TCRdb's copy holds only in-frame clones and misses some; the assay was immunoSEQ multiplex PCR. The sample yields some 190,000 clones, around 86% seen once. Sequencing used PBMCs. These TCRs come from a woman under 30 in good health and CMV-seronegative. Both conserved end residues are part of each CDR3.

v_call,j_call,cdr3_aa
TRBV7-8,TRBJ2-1,CASSPRLAGISYNEQFF
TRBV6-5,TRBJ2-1,CASSWTGGYNEQFF
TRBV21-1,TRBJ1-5,CASQTGGCQPQHF
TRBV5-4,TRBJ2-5,CASSLGGAAVGETQYF
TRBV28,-,CASSLRAPLEQYF
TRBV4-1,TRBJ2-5,CASSRDRYQETQYF
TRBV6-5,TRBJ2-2,CASSGTANTGELFF
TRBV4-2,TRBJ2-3,CASSHQIWTSGSTDTQYF
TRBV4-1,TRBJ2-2,CASSQERVTGELFF
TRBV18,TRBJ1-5,CASSPRMGQGSNQPQHF